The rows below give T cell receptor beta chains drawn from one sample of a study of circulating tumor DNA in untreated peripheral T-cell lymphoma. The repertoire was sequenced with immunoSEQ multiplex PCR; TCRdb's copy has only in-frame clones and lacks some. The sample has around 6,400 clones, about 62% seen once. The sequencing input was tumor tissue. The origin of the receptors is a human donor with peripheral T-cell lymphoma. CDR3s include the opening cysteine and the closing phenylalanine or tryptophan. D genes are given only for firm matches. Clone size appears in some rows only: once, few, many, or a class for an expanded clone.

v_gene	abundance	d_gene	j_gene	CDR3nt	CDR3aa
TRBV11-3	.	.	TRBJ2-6	TGTGCCAGCAGCTTAGTTCGGTTCCGCTTTGGGGCCAACGTCCTGACTTTC	CASSLVRFRFGANVLTF
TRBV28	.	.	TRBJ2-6	TGTGCCAGCAGTTTTTTTGGGTTTAACCCCCCGGCCCCTGGGGCCAACGTCCTGACTTTC	CASSFFGFNPPAPGANVLTF
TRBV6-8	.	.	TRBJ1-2	TGTGCCAGCAGCCGGGACGCTTCTAACTATGGCTACACCTTC	CASSRDASNYGYTF
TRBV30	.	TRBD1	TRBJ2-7	TGTGCCTGGCCGTGGAGGGACAGGGACGATCCCTCCTCCTACGAGCAGTACTTC	CAWPWRDRDDPSSYEQYF
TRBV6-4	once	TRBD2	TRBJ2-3	TGTGCCAGCAGCGTAGCGGGAGGCCCAGATACGCAGTATTTT	CASSVAGGPDTQYF
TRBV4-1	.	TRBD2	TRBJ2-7	TGCGCCAGCAGCCAAGAAGCGGGGGCGCCCGGGGAGCAGTACTTC	CASSQEAGAPGEQYF
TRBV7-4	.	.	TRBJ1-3	TGTGCCAGCAGCTTGGGATGGTCCTCTGGAAACACCATATATTTT	CASSLGWSSGNTIYF
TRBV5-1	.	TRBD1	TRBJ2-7	TGCGCCAGCAGCTTGGCCCCGGGACAGGGGTGGGGCGAGCAGTACTTC	CASSLAPGQGWGEQYF
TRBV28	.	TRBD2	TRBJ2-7	TGTGCCAGCAGTTTAATGCGTCTAGCGGTCGAGCAGTACTTC	CASSLMRLAVEQYF
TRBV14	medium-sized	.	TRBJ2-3	TGTGCCAGCAGCAGGACTTTCACGACGGGGGATACGCAGTATTTT	CASSRTFTTGDTQYF
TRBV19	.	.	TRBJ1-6	TGTGCCAGTGCCCTCCGCGCAGGGGTCGATAATTCACCCCTCCACTTT	CASALRAGVDNSPLHF
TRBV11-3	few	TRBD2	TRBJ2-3	TGTGCCAGCAGCGAAGCGGGGGGAACAGATACGCAGTATTTT	CASSEAGGTDTQYF
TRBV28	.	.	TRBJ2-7	TGTGCCAGCAGTGGGGGGGCGACCTACGAGCAGTACTTC	CASSGGATYEQYF
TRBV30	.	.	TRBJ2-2	TGTGCCTGGAACACGGGGAACACCGGGGAGCTGTTTTTT	CAWNTGNTGELFF
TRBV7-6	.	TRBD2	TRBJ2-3	TGTGCCAGCAGCTTGTGGCTAGCGGGAGTTGATACGCAGTATTTT	CASSLWLAGVDTQYF
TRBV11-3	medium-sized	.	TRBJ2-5	TGTGCCAGCAGCTTCCGGGGAATGGGGGACCAAGAGACCCAGTACTTC	CASSFRGMGDQETQYF
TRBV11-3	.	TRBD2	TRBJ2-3	TGTGCCAGCAGCTTAGGCGGGGGGGCCGCAGATACGCAGTATTTT	CASSLGGGAADTQYF
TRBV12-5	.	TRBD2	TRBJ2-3	TGTGCCACAGCGCGGGGGGCTACCACAGATACGCAGTATTTT	CATARGATTDTQYF
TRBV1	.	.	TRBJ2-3	TGCGCCAGCAGCCAGCGCCCTCCCACTCGTGCTAGCACAGATACGCAGTATTTT	CASSQRPPTRASTDTQYF
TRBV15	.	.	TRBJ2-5	TGTGCCACCAGCAGAGGGGACGGAACGGGTGAGATCCAGTACTTC	CATSRGDGTGEIQYF
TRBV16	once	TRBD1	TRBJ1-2	TGTGCCAGCAGCCAATACAGGGGGGGCCGGGATGGCTACACCTTC	CASSQYRGGRDGYTF
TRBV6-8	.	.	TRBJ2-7	TGTGCCAGCAGCGAGAAACAGGGAGGCTACGAGCAGTACTTC	CASSEKQGGYEQYF
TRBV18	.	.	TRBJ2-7	TGTGCCAGCTCACAATCCAGGGGTATCGAGCAGTACTTC	CASSQSRGIEQYF
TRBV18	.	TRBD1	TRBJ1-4	TGTGCCAGCTCACAAACCGGGACAGGGGATGAAAAACTGTTTTTT	CASSQTGTGDEKLFF
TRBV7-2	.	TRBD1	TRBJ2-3	TGTGCCAGCAGCCTGGAGGGGGGACAGGGTTACCGAGATACGCAGTATTTT	CASSLEGGQGYRDTQYF
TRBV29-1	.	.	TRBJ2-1	TGCAGCGTTGAGGGGCAGGGACAAAAGTTGAATGAGCAGTTCTTC	CSVEGQGQKLNEQFF
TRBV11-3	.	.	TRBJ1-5	TGTGCCAGCAGCTTGGATGGGTATAGCAATCAGCCCCAGCATTTT	CASSLDGYSNQPQHF
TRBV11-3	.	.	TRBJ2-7	TGTGCCAGCAGCTTAGTCGGGGGGACACCCTACGAGCAGTACTTC	CASSLVGGTPYEQYF